Shown below are 21 T cell receptor beta chains from a single sample sequenced in a study of blood T cell repertoires in COVID-19. Libraries were prepared by immunoSEQ multiplex PCR; TCRdb keeps only in-frame clonotypes and omits some of them. The sample has 35,000 to 45,000 clones, about 88% seen once. Sequencing was done on a sample of peripheral blood. These receptors all come from a human donor in a cohort sampled during active COVID-19.

The chain has TRBV3-1 (or the pseudogene TRBV3-2) and TRBJ2-2; D is unresolved. CDR1 is LGHDT, CDR2 YNNKEL, per germline (reference sequence). V was clipped by 6 bases and J by 5 bases, with 4 bases between them. CDR3 length equals 11 residues. For the CDR3, the DNA is TGTGCCAGCAGATCTACCGGGGAGCTGTTTTTT. Translated, it gives CASRSTGELFF.

The J gene is TRBJ1-4, the V gene TRBV29-1; D is ambiguous. The CDR3 is 15 residues long. Looked up from germline, CDR1 is SQVTM and CDR2 is ANQGSEA. Trimming took 4 bases from V and 0 from J, leaving 12 bases between them. The CDR3 DNA reads as TGCAGCGTTGCCTCCACAGCTGCAACTAATGAAAAACTGTTTTTT. It is translated as CSVASTAATNEKLFF.

This clone turned up a few times. V usage is TRBV6-2 or TRBV6-3 and J usage is TRBJ1-5; D ambiguous. This CDR3 has 12 residues. Germline lookup yields CDR1 MNHEY and CDR2 SVGEGT. V shed 2 bases and J shed 11 bases, with 10 bases lying between them. The CDR3 sequence: CASSYPIGAQHF. In DNA form, the CDR3 reads TGTGCCAGCAGTTACCCCATCGGGGCCCAGCATTTT.

This chain links TRBV9 with TRBJ2-5, with TRBD2 identical over 10 bases. Trimming cost V 4 bases and J 5 bases; bases outside gene matches: 8. The CDR3 consists of 15 residues. CDR1 SGDLS and CDR2 YYNGEE come from the germline V gene. This CDR3 is CASSPSGGARETQYF. The CDR3 coding sequence is TGTGCCAGCAGCCCCAGCGGGGGGGCTCGGGAGACCCAGTACTTC.

In its sample, this clone was seen once. The J gene is TRBJ2-5, the V gene TRBV27; 8 bases are a match to TRBD1. Per the germline V gene, CDR1 is MNHEY and CDR2 is SMNVEV (reference sequence). The CDR3 is 13 amino acids. With 10 bases clipped from V and 5 bases from J, the junction kept 9 bases outside the gene matches. In nucleotides, the CDR3 is TGTGCCACCAGGACAGGGTTGAGGGAGACCCAGTACTTC. Protein: CATRTGLRETQYF.

The V gene is TRBV18, the J gene TRBJ1-6; 10 bases are shared with TRBD1. Germline CDR1 KGHSH, CDR2 LQKENI. V dropped 6 bases and J dropped 7; count of bases not matched to a gene: 15. The length of the CDR3 is 18 residues. The CDR3 bases are TGTGCCAGCTCGCCCGGGACAGGGGTCACACCCTTAAATTCACCCCTCCACTTT. Amino acids: CASSPGTGVTPLNSPLHF.

The chain recombines TRBV2 with TRBJ1-5; no clear D gene. Germline CDR1 SNHLY, CDR2 FYNNEI. The CDR3 sequence is 13 residues long. V lost 7 bases to trimming and J lost 7 bases, with 14 bases between them. CDR3 in amino acids: CASNAGPGQPQHF. In DNA, the CDR3 is TGTGCCAGCAACGCGGGCCCCGGGCAGCCCCAGCATTTT.

This chain connects TRBV3-1 (or the pseudogene TRBV3-2) to TRBJ2-5; TRBD1 matches at 10 bases. Germline V gene lookup returns CDR1 LGHDT and CDR2 YNNKEL (reference sequence). This CDR3 has 14 residues. Trimming took 5 bases from V and 7 from J; bases not matched to a gene: 7. Here the CDR3 DNA reads TGTGCCAGCAGCTCCGGGACAGGGGATATGACCCAGTACTTC. Its translation is CASSSGTGDMTQYF.

This clone was observed once. V gene TRBV30 combines with J gene TRBJ1-5; D remains unclear. Germline V gives CDR1 GTSNPN, CDR2 SVGIG (reference sequence). With 0 bases removed from V and 7 bases from J, the gap between germline ends came to 13 bases. The CDR3 covers 14 residues. This chain's CDR3 is CAWSVNTVRQPQHF. The CDR3 region has the DNA TGTGCCTGGAGTGTAAATACAGTTCGACAGCCCCAGCATTTT.

The chain is built from TRBV7-9 and TRBJ1-4, with D tentatively TRBD1 (5 bases). V lost 5 bases to trimming and J lost 0 bases, with 13 bases between them. The germline CDR1 and CDR2 sequences are SEHNR and FQNEAQ (reference sequence). CDR3 length: 16 residues. As DNA, the CDR3 is TGTGCCAGCAGCCCCCACCAGACAGCAACTAATGAAAAACTGTTTTTT. Translation gives CASSPHQTATNEKLFF.

The chain is built from TRBV11-3 and TRBJ1-3; 11 bases match TRBD1. From germline, CDR1 is SGHNT and CDR2 YENEEA. V lost 4 bases, J lost 4 bases, and 12 bases stayed unmatched. This CDR3 comprises 18 residues. CDR3 nucleotides: TGTGCCAGCAGCTCACCCGGGACAGGGGGAACGTTCGGAAACACCATATATTTT. It yields the protein CASSSPGTGGTFGNTIYF. Variable domain in full (rest from reference TRBV11-3 and TRBJ1-3): EAGVVQSPRYKIIEKKQPVAFWCNPISGHNTLYWYLQNLGQGPELLIRYENEEAVDDSQLPKDRFSAERLKGVDSTLKIQPAELGDSAVYLCASSSPGTGGTFGNTIYFGEGSWLTVV.

The chain uses TRBV11-2 and TRBJ1-4; 8 nucleotides line up with TRBD1. CDR3 length: 18 residues. Germline V gene lookup returns CDR1 SGHAT and CDR2 FQNNGV. With V trimmed by 1 base and J by 3 bases, 10 bases remained unmatched. CDR3 nucleotides: TGTGCCAGCAGCTTAGCCTTCAGGGGGCTTGGATCTAATGAAAAACTGTTTTTT. This codes for CASSLAFRGLGSNEKLFF.

The V gene is TRBV19, the J gene TRBJ1-1, with D tentatively TRBD1 (5 bases). The CDR3 has 15 amino acids. The germline V gene has CDR1 LNHDA and CDR2 SQIVND (reference sequence). V was shortened by 6 bases and J by 6 bases, with 20 bases between the two germline ends. As DNA, the CDR3 is TGTGCCAGTAGAGACAGCTTCCGGTCGTCGGCTGAAGCTTTCTTT. Amino acids: CASRDSFRSSAEAFF. Full variable domain (outside the CDR3, taken from reference TRBV19 and TRBJ1-1): DGGITQSPKYLFRKEGQNVTLSCEQNLNHDAMYWYRQDPGQGLRLIYYSQIVNDFQKGDIAEGYSVSREKKESFPLTVTSAQKNPTAFYLCASRDSFRSSAEAFFGQGTRLTVV.

The V call is TRBV7-8, the J call TRBJ2-7; D is undetermined. Trimming pared 1 base from V and 3 bases from J, leaving 10 bases between. The germline V gene has CDR1 SGHVS and CDR2 FQNEAQ. This CDR3 has 14 residues. CDR3 in amino acids: CASSLVPTDYEQYF. The CDR3 DNA sequence: TGTGCCAGCAGCTTAGTACCGACTGACTACGAGCAGTACTTC.

This sequence joins TRBV5-1 and TRBJ2-2; no clear D gene. The CDR3 totals 15 residues. Germline assignment: CDR1 SGHRS and CDR2 YFSETQ. Trimming took off 1 base at V and 0 bases at J, with 7 bases between the two ends. CDR3 nucleotide sequence: TGCGCCAGCAGCTTGCAGGAATCGAACACCGGGGAGCTGTTTTTT. Translated, it gives CASSLQESNTGELFF.

J is TRBJ2-1 and V is TRBV3-1 (or the pseudogene TRBV3-2), with 13 bases aligning to TRBD2. J was trimmed by 4 bases and V by 4 bases; bases with no gene match: 7. This CDR3 region has 17 residues. The germline gives CDR1 LGHDT, CDR2 YNNKEL (reference sequence). CDR3 sequence reads: CASSPRTSGGSYNEQFF. The CDR3 DNA is TGTGCCAGCAGCCCTCGGACTAGCGGGGGCTCGTACAATGAGCAGTTCTTC.

The chain recombines TRBV2 with TRBJ2-1; 10 bases line up with TRBD2. The CDR3 extends over 16 amino acids. Germline V gives CDR1 SNHLY, CDR2 FYNNEI. V dropped 4 bases and J dropped 7; count of bases not matched to a gene: 10. DNA for the CDR3: TGTGCCAGCAGTGGTCTAGCGGGGGCCGGGGGGAATGAGCAGTTCTTC. Amino acids: CASSGLAGAGGNEQFF.

Only a few counts were recorded for this clone. The genes are TRBV7-9 and TRBJ1-6, with TRBD1 matching over 9 bases. J gave up 13 bases and V 8 bases, and 12 bases lay outside the gene matches. Germline-derived CDR1 and CDR2 are SEHNR and FQNEAQ (reference sequence). The CDR3 is made up of 14 amino acids. CDR3 bases: TGTGCCAGCGCCCAAGGACAGGGGCTTTCTCCCCTCCACTTT. Amino acids: CASAQGQGLSPLHF.

The rearrangement uses TRBV5-1 and TRBJ2-7; 9 bases fit TRBD2. Germline values: CDR1 SGHRS, CDR2 YFSETQ. V lost 2 bases to trimming and J lost 6 bases; unmatched junction nucleotides: 18. This CDR3 is 18 amino acids long. The CDR3 region is CASSFGLAGTAKKSEQYF. CDR3 DNA sequence: TGCGCCAGCAGCTTTGGCCTAGCGGGGACCGCCAAAAAGTCCGAGCAGTACTTC.

The V and J genes are TRBV19 and TRBJ1-2; 7 bases are a match to TRBD1. Germline lookup yields CDR1 LNHDA and CDR2 SQIVND (reference sequence). V dropped 7 bases and J dropped 2; count of bases not matched to a gene: 10. The CDR3 sequence is 15 residues long. The CDR3 spells CASTYLRGTNYGYTF. The CDR3 nucleotides read TGTGCCAGTACCTATCTCAGGGGGACCAACTATGGCTACACCTTC. Filled out from reference TRBV19 and TRBJ1-2, the complete variable domain reads DGGITQSPKYLFRKEGQNVTLSCEQNLNHDAMYWYRQDPGQGLRLIYYSQIVNDFQKGDIAEGYSVSREKKESFPLTVTSAQKNPTAFYLCASTYLRGTNYGYTFGSGTRLTVV.

The chain employs TRBV19 and TRBJ1-4, with D uncertain. CDR1 is LNHDA, CDR2 SQIVND, per germline (reference sequence). This CDR3 has 16 residues. V shed 3 bases and J shed 0 bases, with 11 bases lying between them. The CDR3 region is CASSMSGGATNEKLFF. The CDR3, as DNA: TGTGCCAGTAGTATGAGCGGCGGTGCAACTAATGAAAAACTGTTTTTT.